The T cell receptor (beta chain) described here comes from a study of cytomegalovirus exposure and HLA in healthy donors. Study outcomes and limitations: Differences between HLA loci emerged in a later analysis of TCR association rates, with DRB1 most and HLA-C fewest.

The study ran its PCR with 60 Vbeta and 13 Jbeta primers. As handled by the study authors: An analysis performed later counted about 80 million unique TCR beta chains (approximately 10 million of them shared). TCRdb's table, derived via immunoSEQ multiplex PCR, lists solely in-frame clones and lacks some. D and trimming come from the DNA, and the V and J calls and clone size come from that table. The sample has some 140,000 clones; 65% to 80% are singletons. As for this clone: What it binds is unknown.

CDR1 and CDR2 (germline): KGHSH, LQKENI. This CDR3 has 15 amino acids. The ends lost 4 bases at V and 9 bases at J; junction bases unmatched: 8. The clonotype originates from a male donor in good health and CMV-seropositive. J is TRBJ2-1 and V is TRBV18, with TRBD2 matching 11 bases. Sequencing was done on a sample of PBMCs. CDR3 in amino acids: CASSLTSGSLSEQFF. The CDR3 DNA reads TGTGCCAGCTCACTCACTAGCGGGAGTCTTAGTGAGCAGTTCTTC.